This TCR beta chain derives from a study of cytomegalovirus exposure and HLA in healthy donors. Findings and limits, study-wide: Rare TCR sequences dominated, though some public TCRs recurred in many donors.

Note on this clone: The antigen remains undetermined.

V dropped 10 bases and J dropped 2 bases, with 16 bases sitting between them. The CDR3 spans 14 residues. Looked up from germline, CDR1 is SNHLY and CDR2 is FYNNEI. PCR primers comprised 60 Vbeta and 13 Jbeta primers. Clones were read by immunoSEQ multiplex PCR, and TCRdb kept only the in-frame ones, dropping some. The sample table sets out about 160,000 clones. This sequence joins TRBV2 and TRBJ2-3, with D perhaps TRBD2 (5 bases). This sequence originates from a woman aged 55-69 years in good health and CMV-seronegative. The sample comprised PBMCs. The CDR3 bases are TGTGCCACCCTCTGGCGGGCTGACACAGATACGCAGTATTTT. Its translation is CATLWRADTDTQYF.